This is a list of T cell receptor beta chains from one sample in a study of PD-1 blockade in mismatch repair-deficient tumors. The table came from immunoSEQ multiplex PCR; TCRdb's copy has only in-frame clones and leaves some out. In the table there are 90,000 to 130,000 clones, 70% to 80% of which are singletons. This sample comprised peripheral blood, obtained around 60 weeks after starting pembrolizumab. These receptor sequences come from an adult with mismatch repair-deficient cancer. Both conserved end residues are part of each CDR3. The D gene is left open where the match is weak. For some rows the clone size is stated as once, few or many, or as a class when expanded; others skip it.

j_gene | v_gene | d_gene | abundance | CDR3aa | CDR3nt
TRBJ2-1 | TRBV7-2 | - | - | CASSLAVNEQFF | TGTGCCAGCAGCTTAGCCGTCAATGAGCAGTTCTTC
TRBJ2-7 | TRBV6-5 | - | - | CASGVNFEQYF | TGTGCCAGCGGCGTAAATTTTGAGCAGTACTTC
TRBJ1-1 | TRBV7-3 | TRBD1 | - | CASSPGGHTEAFF | TGTGCCAGCAGCCCAGGGGGACATACTGAAGCTTTCTTT
TRBJ1-1 | TRBV19 | - | - | CASQIGARATEAFF | TGTGCCAGCCAGATTGGGGCGAGAGCCACTGAAGCTTTCTTT
TRBJ2-1 | TRBV18 | TRBD1 | - | CASSPQGASYNEQFF | TGTGCCAGCTCACCACAGGGGGCGTCCTACAATGAGCAGTTCTTC
TRBJ2-7 | TRBV19 | - | - | CASSPGVSYEQYF | TGTGCCAGTAGTCCAGGGGTATCCTACGAGCAGTACTTC
TRBJ2-7 | TRBV2 | - | - | CATRPGHSYEQYF | TGTGCCACCAGACCCGGACACAGCTACGAGCAGTACTTC
TRBJ2-1 | TRBV11-2 | TRBD1 | once | CASSAQGAKGADNEQFF | TGTGCCAGCAGCGCCCAGGGGGCTAAGGGCGCCGACAATGAGCAGTTCTTC
TRBJ2-3 | TRBV6-4 | - | - | CASKGVPNTQYF | TGTGCCAGCAAAGGGGTCCCAAATACGCAGTATTTT
TRBJ1-5 | TRBV6-1 | TRBD1 | - | CASSALDRVNQPQHF | TGTGCCAGCAGTGCTTTAGACAGGGTCAATCAGCCCCAGCATTTT
TRBJ2-1 | TRBV10-3 | - | - | CAISDERDNNEQFF | TGTGCCATCAGTGATGAGCGGGACAACAATGAGCAGTTCTTC
TRBJ2-7 | TRBV27 | - | - | CASSLRGPDTYEQYF | TGTGCCAGCAGTTTAAGGGGTCCCGACACCTACGAGCAGTACTTC
TRBJ2-1 | TRBV6-4 | - | - | CASSQAPPQPLFF | TGTGCCAGCAGCCAGGCTCCTCCTCAACCGTTGTTCTTC
TRBJ1-2 | TRBV19 | - | - | CASSIEANYGYTF | TGTGCCAGTAGTATAGAGGCCAACTATGGCTACACCTTC
TRBJ2-3 | TRBV19 | - | - | CASRPLGRSSTDTQYF | TGTGCCAGTAGGCCCTTGGGGCGTTCTAGCACAGATACGCAGTATTTT
TRBJ2-3 | TRBV25-1 | TRBD2 | - | CASSEFPLSGAATDTQYF | TGTGCCAGCAGTGAATTCCCTCTGAGCGGGGCAGCCACAGATACGCAGTATTTT
TRBJ1-1 | TRBV4-1 | - | - | CASSLQGGNTEAFF | TGCGCCAGCAGCTTACAGGGTGGGAACACTGAAGCTTTCTTT
TRBJ1-4 | TRBV9 | TRBD1 | - | CASSPRGDRGNEKLFF | TGTGCCAGCAGCCCTAGGGGTGACAGGGGAAATGAAAAACTGTTTTTT
TRBJ1-1 | TRBV7-2 | TRBD1 | - | CASSTTGENTEAFF | TGTGCCAGCAGCACGACAGGGGAGAACACTGAAGCTTTCTTT
TRBJ2-2 | TRBV11-2 | - | - | CASRRSGPNTGELFF | TGTGCCAGCAGACGTAGCGGTCCGAACACCGGGGAGCTGTTTTTT
TRBJ2-1 | TRBV10-3 | TRBD2 | - | CAISEPIRLAGGISPRDEQFF | TGTGCCATCAGTGAGCCTATAAGACTAGCGGGAGGGATTAGCCCCCGCGATGAGCAGTTCTTC
TRBJ1-2 | TRBV11-2 | - | - | CASSLDAGNYGYTF | TGTGCCAGCAGCTTAGATGCAGGGAACTATGGCTACACCTTC
TRBJ2-5 | TRBV5-5 | - | - | CASSYEYQETQYF | TGTGCCAGCAGCTACGAGTACCAAGAGACCCAGTACTTC
TRBJ1-2 | TRBV19 | - | many | CASSREHNYGYTF | TGTGCCAGTAGTAGGGAACATAACTATGGCTACACCTTC
TRBJ2-2 | TRBV19 | - | - | CASSIGQSTGELFF | TGTGCCAGTAGTATAGGACAGAGCACCGGGGAGCTGTTTTTT
TRBJ2-2 | TRBV6-1 | - | - | CASSALGSTGELFF | TGTGCCAGCAGTGCGTTGGGGAGCACCGGGGAGCTGTTTTTT
TRBJ2-7 | TRBV5-6 | TRBD1 | - | CATRTGWSDEQYF | TGTGCCACCAGGACAGGTTGGTCGGACGAGCAGTACTTC
TRBJ2-1 | TRBV7-2 | TRBD2 | - | CASSPRVREGNEQFF | TGTGCCAGCAGCCCGAGGGTGAGGGAGGGAAATGAGCAGTTCTTC
TRBJ1-1 | TRBV11-3 | - | - | CASSLDEAADTEAFF | TGTGCCAGCAGCTTAGATGAGGCTGCAGACACTGAAGCTTTCTTT
TRBJ1-2 | TRBV6-1 | - | - | CAGRDGSSGYTF | TGTGCCGGCCGGGACGGCAGTTCTGGCTACACCTTC
TRBJ1-1 | TRBV30 | - | - | CAWSPPTALSAEAFF | TGTGCCTGGAGTCCCCCGACTGCGCTGAGCGCTGAAGCTTTCTTT
TRBJ2-1 | TRBV7-2 | - | few | CASRWGALSREQFF | TGTGCCAGCAGATGGGGGGCCCTTTCGCGGGAGCAGTTCTTC
TRBJ1-2 | TRBV6-5 | - | - | CASSYTDNYGYTF | TGTGCCAGCAGTTACACGGATAACTATGGCTACACCTTC
TRBJ1-4 | TRBV27 | - | - | CASSLSSWAEKLFF | TGTGCCAGCAGTCTATCTAGTTGGGCTGAAAAACTGTTTTTT
TRBJ2-7 | TRBV25-1 | - | - | CASSLSAEQYF | TGTGCCAGCAGTTTAAGCGCCGAGCAGTACTTC
TRBJ2-1 | TRBV19 | - | - | CASSIPAGSYNEQFF | TGTGCCAGTAGTATTCCGGCGGGCTCCTACAATGAGCAGTTCTTC
TRBJ1-1 | TRBV15 | TRBD1 | - | CATSRALDRDTEAFF | TGTGCCACCAGCAGAGCTTTGGACAGGGACACTGAAGCTTTCTTT
TRBJ2-7 | TRBV7-7 | - | - | CASSLVSYEQYF | TGTGCTAGCAGCTTAGTCAGCTACGAGCAGTACTTC
TRBJ2-3 | TRBV7-2 | - | - | CASSLMGADTQYF | TGTGCCAGCAGCTTAATGGGAGCAGATACGCAGTATTTT
TRBJ2-7 | TRBV19 | - | - | CASSIASDSYEQYF | TGTGCCAGTAGTATAGCTTCCGACTCGTACGAGCAGTACTTC
TRBJ2-7 | TRBV29-1 | - | few | CSVAAGGRFYEQYF | TGCAGCGTTGCCGCGGGTGGGCGGTTCTACGAGCAGTACTTC
TRBJ2-2 | TRBV4-3 | TRBD2 | - | CASSQVVRLADETGELFF | TGCGCCAGCAGCCAAGTGGTTCGTCTAGCGGATGAAACCGGGGAGCTGTTTTTT
TRBJ2-3 | TRBV9 | - | - | CASSPETADTQYF | TGTGCCAGCAGCCCCGAGACAGCAGATACGCAGTATTTT
TRBJ2-2 | TRBV9 | - | - | CASSASLPKGNTGELFF | TGTGCCAGCAGCGCCTCCCTCCCTAAGGGGAACACCGGGGAGCTGTTTTTT
TRBJ1-2 | TRBV10-3 | - | - | CAISDDRGGDGYTF | TGTGCCATCAGTGACGATCGGGGAGGGGATGGCTACACCTTC
TRBJ2-5 | TRBV11-3 | - | - | CASSSRTKEETQYF | TGTGCCAGCAGCTCAAGGACTAAAGAAGAGACCCAGTACTTC
TRBJ2-1 | TRBV9 | TRBD1 | - | CASEPGQGVYNEQFF | TGTGCCAGTGAACCGGGACAGGGGGTATACAATGAGCAGTTCTTC
TRBJ2-7 | TRBV14 | TRBD2 | - | CASSQELAGGPYEQYF | TGTGCCAGCAGCCAAGAACTAGCGGGAGGGCCCTACGAGCAGTACTTC
TRBJ2-1 | TRBV4-1 | TRBD2 | - | CASSHPSIVGTSGINEQFF | TGCGCCAGCAGCCATCCCAGTATTGTTGGGACTAGCGGAATCAATGAGCAGTTCTTC
TRBJ2-1 | TRBV7-2 | - | - | CASSLDWPYNEQFF | TGTGCCAGCAGCTTAGATTGGCCTTACAATGAGCAGTTCTTC
TRBJ2-3 | TRBV2 | TRBD2 | - | CASSHSGKSTDTQYF | TGTGCCAGCAGTCACAGCGGGAAAAGCACAGATACGCAGTATTTT
TRBJ2-7 | TRBV2 | TRBD2 | - | CASHDTGFGRSYEQYF | TGTGCCAGCCATGATACCGGCTTCGGGAGGTCCTACGAGCAGTACTTC